This T cell receptor beta chain stems from a study of response to subunit inactivated influenza vaccine. Regarding the study as a whole: Each seasonal influenza vaccination, the authors suggested, recruits few new T cells.

This clonotype was recorded a few times. Its antigen is still unknown. The CDR3 contains 16 residues. Germline V gene data show CDR1 as MNHEY and CDR2 as SVGAGI. The V gene lost 2 bases and the J gene lost 0 bases, with 11 bases spanning the gap. TCRdb fed the RT-PCR reads into MiXCR, producing one record per CDR3 protein. In the table there are around 790,000 distinct CDR3 sequences, roughly 20% of which are singletons. The V call is TRBV6-5, the J call TRBJ2-4; no clear D gene. The sample was PBMCs from blood, taken 4 to 6 days after vaccination. The TCR originated in a middle-aged man who received an inactivated influenza vaccine. CDR3 region: CASSYDSAIAKNIQYF. In DNA form, the CDR3 reads TGTGCCAGCAGTTACGATTCGGCCATAGCCAAAAACATTCAGTACTTC.